Each of the 29 T cell receptor beta chains below was sequenced from the same sample in a study of cytotoxic CD8 clonotypes in ibrutinib-treated CLL. The method was immunoSEQ multiplex PCR; TCRdb's version includes in-frame clones alone and lacks a portion of them. Of about 310,000 clones listed, just under 80% are singletons. Sequenced here: PBMCs, sampled before ibrutinib treatment. Every receptor here comes from a human donor with chronic lymphocytic leukemia.

The count of this clone is one. This chain uses TRBV7-8 with TRBJ2-7, with 7 bases lining up with TRBD1. The trim removed 5 bases at V and 4 bases at J, leaving 11 bases unmatched. Germline CDR1 and CDR2: SGHVS and FQNEAQ. This CDR3 has 15 residues. The CDR3 nucleotides read TGTGCCAGCAGCCTCCGGGACAGCGCATGGTACGAGCAGTACTTC. Translation gives CASSLRDSAWYEQYF.

The V gene is TRBV5-1, the J gene TRBJ2-1; no clear D gene. Germline V lookup: CDR1 SGHRS, CDR2 YFSETQ. V shed 4 bases and J shed 0 bases, with 2 bases lying between them. This CDR3 region has 12 residues. The CDR3 DNA sequence: TGCGCCAGCAGCCCCTCCTACAATGAGCAGTTCTTC. Translation gives CASSPSYNEQFF.

This clone showed up just a few times. The chain links TRBV5-6 to TRBJ1-2, with no clear D. The V gene lost 1 base and the J gene lost 8 bases, with 9 bases spanning the gap. This CDR3 has 12 residues. Germline CDR1 and CDR2: SGHDT and YYEEEE. The CDR3 reads CASSLTGRGYTF. CDR3 DNA: TGTGCCAGCAGCTTGACCGGGCGAGGCTACACCTTC.

The CDR3 DNA reads as TGTGCCAGCAGACGGAGTGGTGGCTACACCTTC. Its protein product is CASRRSGGYTF. V and J are TRBV6-6 and TRBJ1-2; unclear D gene. Germline loops: CDR1 MNHNY, CDR2 SVGAGI (reference sequence). V gave up 6 bases and J gave up 7 bases, with 9 bases separating them. The length of the CDR3 is 11 residues.

The chain employs TRBV4-3 and TRBJ1-3; D gene ambiguous. This CDR3 region has 15 residues. Trimming removed 5 bases at V and 4 bases at J, with 15 bases between. Germline assignment: CDR1 LGHNA and CDR2 YSLEER. Here the CDR3 reads CASSRAEFGGNTIYF. In nucleotides, the CDR3 is TGCGCCAGCAGCAGGGCGGAATTTGGGGGAAACACCATATATTTT.

The chain is built from TRBV7-8 and TRBJ2-7; D perhaps matches TRBD1 (5 bases). Germline V gives CDR1 SGHVS, CDR2 FQNEAQ. This CDR3 has 16 residues. The ends were cut back, 8 bases at V and 2 bases at J, with 22 bases in the middle. The CDR3 spells CASRPRVGPETYEQYF. CDR3 DNA: TGTGCCAGCCGCCCCAGGGTTGGTCCAGAAACCTACGAGCAGTACTTC. Based on the CDR3 plus reference TRBV7-8 and TRBJ2-7, the full variable domain is GAGVSQSPRYKVAKRGQDVALRCDPISGHVSLFWYQQALGQGPEFLTYFQNEAQLDKSGLPSDRFFAERPEGSVSTLKIQRTQQEDSAVYLCASRPRVGPETYEQYFGPGTRLTVT.

The chain employs TRBV18 and TRBJ2-7, with a weak D call TRBD2 (5 bases). The germline CDR1 and CDR2 sequences are KGHSH and LQKENI. CDR3 length: 14 residues. The V end lost 2 bases, the J end lost 2 bases, and 10 bases lay between the germline ends. For the CDR3, the DNA is TGTGCCAGCTCACCAGCTAGCCGAGCCTACGAGCAGTACTTC. This gives the protein CASSPASRAYEQYF.

This clone appeared once. CDR3 sequence (DNA): TGTGCCAGCAGCGATACTAGCGGACCCACCGGGGAGCTGTTTTTT. Translation gives CASSDTSGPTGELFF. The chain employs TRBV9 and TRBJ2-2, with 8 bases matching TRBD2. Germline CDR1 SGDLS, CDR2 YYNGEE. V dropped 3 bases and J dropped 4; count of bases not matched to a gene: 5. The CDR3 is made up of 15 amino acids.

This sequence joins TRBV5-4 and TRBJ2-1, with D unclear. Trimming took 2 bases from V and 10 from J, leaving 19 bases between them. The CDR3 sequence is 15 residues long. Germline V gene sequence: CDR1 SGHNT, CDR2 YYREEE (reference sequence). The CDR3 loop reads CASSFEGLDAEEQFF. DNA of the CDR3: TGTGCCAGCAGCTTCGAAGGGTTGGACGCGGAGGAGCAGTTCTTC.

The chain recombines TRBV6-5 with TRBJ1-1; D not resolved. With 2 bases removed from V and 3 bases from J, the gap between germline ends came to 7 bases. The germline gives CDR1 MNHEY, CDR2 SVGAGI. The length of the CDR3 is 13 residues. CDR3 sequence reads: CASSYHRDTEAFF. DNA of the CDR3: TGTGCCAGCAGTTACCACCGAGACACTGAAGCTTTCTTT.

The chain has TRBV2 and TRBJ2-3, with TRBD2 identical over 7 bases. Germline CDR1 and CDR2: SNHLY and FYNNEI. The J segment lost 4 bases and the V segment lost 2 bases, leaving 12 bases of the junction unmatched. The CDR3 contains 17 residues. CDR3: CASSETLGLAEADTQYF. In nucleotides, the CDR3 is TGTGCCAGCAGTGAAACGCTTGGGCTAGCGGAGGCAGATACGCAGTATTTT.

The CDR3 region is CASRLLTGLAGDEQYF. The CDR3 bases are TGTGCCAGCAGGTTGTTAACGGGACTAGCGGGAGACGAGCAGTACTTC. The J gene is TRBJ2-7, the V gene TRBV11-2; 14 nucleotides agree with TRBD2. V gave up 6 bases and J gave up 5 bases; unmatched junction bases: 9. The germline gives CDR1 SGHAT, CDR2 FQNNGV. The CDR3 is 16 amino acids.

The sample holds a few counts of this clone. The V gene is TRBV9, the J gene TRBJ1-3; D unclear. The CDR3 has 14 residues. CDR1 and CDR2 (germline): SGDLS, YYNGEE. V was pared by 0 bases and J by 4 bases, with 8 bases between. The CDR3 nucleotides are TGTGCCAGCAGCGTAGCTGGGTACGGAAACACCATATATTTT. Amino acids: CASSVAGYGNTIYF.

This clone was found a few times. This CDR3 reads CASRPTGPSEQYF. In nucleotides, the CDR3 is TGTGCCAGCAGACCTACAGGACCTAGCGAGCAGTACTTC. The chain combines TRBV2 with TRBJ2-7, with D maybe TRBD1 (5 bases). Germline V lookup: CDR1 SNHLY, CDR2 FYNNEI. The V and J ends lost 6 bases and 6 bases respectively, with 15 bases between them. This CDR3 is built from 13 residues.

J is TRBJ2-2 and V is TRBV27; D remains unclear. The germline CDR1 and CDR2 sequences are MNHEY and SMNVEV (reference sequence). CDR3 length: 12 amino acids. The V gene lost 5 bases and the J gene lost 6 bases, with 7 bases spanning the gap. The CDR3 loop is CASSPHSGELFF. The CDR3 DNA follows: TGTGCCAGCAGTCCTCATTCCGGGGAGCTGTTTTTT.

The chain uses TRBV10-2 and TRBJ2-5, with TRBD1 as a possible D gene (5 bases). This CDR3 region has 14 residues. CDR1 and CDR2 from the germline V gene are WSHSY and SAAADI. Trimming took 6 bases from V and 1 from J, leaving 12 bases between them. CDR3 sequence: CASRDDRLQETQYF. The CDR3 nucleotides are TGCGCCAGCAGAGATGACAGACTCCAAGAGACCCAGTACTTC.

The chain employs TRBV6-5 and TRBJ2-7; D gene ambiguous. CDR3 length equals 15 residues. The germline gives CDR1 MNHEY, CDR2 SVGAGI. Trimming shortened V by 4 bases and J by 3 bases, and 16 bases separated the two germline ends. This CDR3 reads CASSSPRGAHYEQYF. The CDR3 DNA follows: TGTGCCAGCAGTTCCCCGCGTGGAGCCCACTACGAGCAGTACTTC.

This clone was found once. This rearrangement joins TRBV27 to TRBJ2-1; 14 bases agree with TRBD2. The CDR3 sequence is 16 residues long. The V segment lost 3 bases and the J segment 7 bases; nucleotides outside the gene matches: 5. Germline assignment: CDR1 MNHEY and CDR2 SMNVEV (reference sequence). CDR3: CASSLGLAGVGNEQFF. CDR3 nucleotides: TGTGCCAGCAGTTTGGGACTAGCGGGAGTGGGGAATGAGCAGTTCTTC.

This chain uses TRBV15 with TRBJ2-7; maybe TRBD1 (5 bases). CDR3 length: 16 amino acids. Deletions cut 0 bases from V and 6 bases from J, with 18 bases between. The germline gives CDR1 LNHNV, CDR2 YYDKDF (reference sequence). Written as DNA, the CDR3 is TGTGCCACCAGCAGAGAGCCTCTAGGTAAGGGGCTCGAGCAGTACTTC. This translates into CATSREPLGKGLEQYF.

In its sample, this clone was seen once. The J gene is TRBJ2-5, the V gene TRBV7-9; D is unclear. The CDR3 has 14 amino acids. Deletions cut 4 bases from V and 0 bases from J, with 9 bases between. The germline V gene encodes CDR1 SEHNR and CDR2 FQNEAQ (reference sequence). The CDR3, as DNA: TGTGCCAGCAGCTCCCCAGGATACCAAGAGACCCAGTACTTC. It encodes CASSSPGYQETQYF.

The rearrangement uses TRBV30 and TRBJ2-7; D is undetermined. This CDR3 has 10 amino acids. V gave up 2 bases and J gave up 9 bases, with 8 bases separating them. The V gene's germline CDR1 is GTSNPN and CDR2 SVGIG (reference sequence). Here the CDR3 DNA reads TGTGCCTGGAGTAGTGATCGGCAGTACTTC. Translating gives CAWSSDRQYF.

J is TRBJ1-5 and V is TRBV2; TRBD1 agrees at 7 bases. The CDR3 is 13 residues long. Germline lookup yields CDR1 SNHLY and CDR2 FYNNEI. V lost 6 bases, J lost 3 bases, and 2 bases stayed unmatched. In DNA form, the CDR3 reads TGTGCCAGCAGGGGACAGAACAATCAGCCCCAGCATTTT. The encoded protein is CASRGQNNQPQHF. Variable domain in full (rest from reference TRBV2 and TRBJ1-5): EPEVTQTPSHQVTQMGQEVILRCVPISNHLYFYWYRQILGQKVEFLVSFYNNEISEKSEIFDDQFSVERPDGSNFTLKIRSTKLEDSAMYFCASRGQNNQPQHFGDGTRLSIL.

This chain connects TRBV27 to TRBJ2-1; unclear D gene. This CDR3 comprises 16 residues. V dropped 3 bases and J dropped 0 bases, with 12 bases sitting between them. Germline-derived CDR1 and CDR2 are MNHEY and SMNVEV (reference sequence). CDR3 residues: CASSLIMRSSYNEQFF. The CDR3 DNA is TGTGCCAGCAGTTTGATTATGCGGAGCTCCTACAATGAGCAGTTCTTC.

This sequence joins TRBV5-6 and TRBJ2-7; D is possibly TRBD1 (6 bases). CDR1 and CDR2 (germline): SGHDT, YYEEEE. V shed 2 bases and J shed 3 bases, with 9 bases lying between them. The CDR3 is 13 residues long. This CDR3 is CASSLGGGYEQYF. DNA for the CDR3: TGTGCCAGCAGCTTAGGGGGTGGCTACGAGCAGTACTTC.

The chain combines TRBV9 with TRBJ2-2, with D uncertain. V was pared by 2 bases and J by 0 bases, with 5 bases between. The V gene's germline CDR1 is SGDLS and CDR2 YYNGEE. The CDR3 has 14 amino acids. CDR3 loop: CASSVVSNTGELFF. The CDR3 nucleotides are TGTGCCAGCAGCGTCGTGTCGAACACCGGGGAGCTGTTTTTT.

The CDR3 nucleotides read TGTGCCAGCAGCGTAGACCGGGGGGGACCAGATACGCAGTATTTT. This translates into CASSVDRGGPDTQYF. The chain is built from TRBV9 and TRBJ2-3, with TRBD2 identical over 8 bases. Germline CDR1 reads SGDLS; CDR2 reads YYNGEE. After removal of 0 bases from V and 4 bases from J, the junction contained 4 bases not matched to a gene. This CDR3 region has 15 residues.

CDR3 nucleotides: TGTGCCAGCAGCGCGACTGCCGACTCTGGAAACACCATATATTTT. Translation gives CASSATADSGNTIYF. The chain links TRBV9 to TRBJ1-3; D is unclear. The CDR3 consists of 15 residues. The germline CDR1 and CDR2 sequences are SGDLS and YYNGEE. Deletions cut 3 bases from V and 0 bases from J, with 10 bases between.

The V and J genes are TRBV5-6 and TRBJ1-5, with D unresolved. The CDR3 length is 14 residues. Per germline, CDR1 SGHDT and CDR2 YYEEEE. V shed 2 bases and J shed 4 bases, with 10 bases lying between them. DNA for the CDR3: TGTGCCAGCAGCTTCGGGAATCGAAATCAGCCCCAGCATTTT. It yields the protein CASSFGNRNQPQHF.

This clone turned up a few times. The rearrangement uses TRBV15 and TRBJ2-4; 12 bases line up with TRBD2. Per the germline V gene, CDR1 is LNHNV and CDR2 is YYDKDF (reference sequence). This CDR3 has 16 residues. V shed 3 bases, J shed 8 bases, and the junction held 8 bases outside the gene matches. CDR3: CATSSPSGRASDIQYF. CDR3 nucleotides: TGTGCCACCAGCAGTCCTAGCGGGAGGGCCTCGGACATTCAGTACTTC.